This T cell receptor beta chain was found in a study of identical twins. General study results and limits: In cord blood, abundant beta clonotypes had fewer insertions; memory showed no trend.

Template switching added a universal primer site, and cDNA bore unique molecular identifiers. TCRdb re-called the 5' RACE reads through MiXCR, storing one row per CDR3 protein. The sample includes some 690,000 distinct CDR3 sequences, roughly 20% of them seen just once. CDR3 length equals 13 residues. Per the germline V gene, CDR1 is MNHEY and CDR2 is SVGAGI. As for this clonotype: What it recognizes is unknown. Just one base apart from a much larger clone, this may be a read error.

These data were likewise used in another study, on T cells expressing NK-cell markers. That source adds: Seven HCMV-seropositive donors and one seronegative donor made up the eight sequenced donors. Among the experiments, several used an anti-gamma-delta TCR antibody to restrict sorting to alpha-beta TCR T cells.

The clonotype comes from a woman between 18 and 29 years old in good health. The chain employs TRBV6-5 and TRBJ2-1; the match to TRBD2 covers 8 bases. Sequencing input: PBMCs. CDR3 loop: CASSYGLANEQLF. The DNA of the CDR3 is TGTGCCAGCAGTTACGGACTAGCCAATGAGCAGCTCTTC.